Included here is one T cell receptor beta chain sequence, with context. The clone's antigen remains unknown. Nothing much larger sits one base from this clone, and base qualities are not available. The sample is drawn from a study of blood T cell repertoires in COVID-19 (dated by TCRdb to the early 2020s). With respect to the entire study: Samples from collaborators originated in the United States, Italy and Spain and spanned both the acute and convalescent phases of COVID-19. The prospective study material was composed of cDNA or gDNA derived from T cells, B-cell-depleted T cells, or PBMCs. Subjects who had been exposed to COVID-19, were actively infected with it, or had recovered from it provided the deeply sampled blood TCRbeta repertoires that made up the dataset. A freely available public database, intended as a resource for researchers studying the immune response to SARS-CoV-2, is where the repertoires were released. Samples came from the ongoing ImmuneRACE study (first 160 participants) plus 1,254 subjects from 6 global collaborators. The sample metadata nearly always contained a de-identified subject ID, COVID-19 status, age in years and sex. Where HLA class I and class II types were available, the types were taken from metadata supplied by the sample provider, not from assay-based typing.

The full study reports these points: The quantity of clinical and demographic metadata differed by source and by participant and was supplied without curation.

TCRbeta CDR3 regions were amplified from genomic DNA by means of the immunoSEQ Assay, a bias-controlled multiplex PCR. The paper's processing steps were these. Nucleated cell counts per sample were estimated from amplification of reference gene primers within the assay. To quantify the absolute abundance of each unique TCRbeta CDR3 rearrangement, sequence reads were collapsed and filtered. Productive Simpson clonality was computed per sample as the square root of Simpson's diversity index over productive rearrangements. The table was pulled from immuneACCESS by TCRdb, which kept in-frame rearrangements only. Such tables lose some clones; where checked, under half of the loss comes from unresolved V genes, and the rest has no known cause. That table gives V, J and clone size, and the DNA gave D and trimming. This sample comprises some 95,000 clones, roughly nine tenths of them detected only once. The top ten hold about 1.8% of the sample.

Via the germline V gene, CDR1 is MGHRA and CDR2 YSYEKL. The CDR3 numbers 15 residues from cysteine through phenylalanine. Here the CDR3 DNA is all that survives: 45 bases in frame from base 1. Trimming accounts for 4 bases at V and 6 bases at J, while the number of junction bases matched to no gene is 11. The collaborating institutions used their own protocols to collect whole blood in K2EDTA tubes. For TCRbeta analysis, collaborators shipped samples in one of three forms: frozen whole blood, isolated PBMCs, or DNA extracted from either of those sample types. This sequence originates from a human donor with active COVID-19. The donor label of this sample is uncertain. The sequenced material came from peripheral blood. Recombination connected TRBV4-1 to TRBJ1-1, with 7 bases in between that match TRBD1. The DNA reads as follows: TGCGCCAGCAGCCTCATGACAGGGCAGGGCGCTGAAGCTTTCTTT. Translated, this is CASSLMTGQGAEAFF.